The 22 T cell receptor beta chains given below trace back to one sample, sequenced in a study of T cell responses to AZD1222 COVID-19 vaccine. This table comes from immunoSEQ multiplex PCR, and its TCRdb copy is limited to in-frame clones, with some not included. The table records more than 95,000 clones, roughly 91% of them present only once. This material consisted of peripheral blood, taken 28 days after the second AZD1222 dose. The receptors were sampled from an adult who received the AZD1222 COVID-19 vaccine.

The J gene is TRBJ1-5, the V gene TRBV5-1, with a possible D match to TRBD1 (6 bases). The CDR3 totals 15 residues. V lost 2 bases to trimming and J lost 4 bases, with 13 bases between them. CDR1 is SGHRS, CDR2 YFSETQ, per germline. CDR3: CASSFTGSANQPQHF. The CDR3 DNA reads TGCGCCAGCAGCTTTACAGGGAGCGCAAATCAGCCCCAGCATTTT. Full variable domain (outside the CDR3, taken from reference TRBV5-1 and TRBJ1-5): KAGVTQTPRYLIKTRGQQVTLSCSPISGHRSVSWYQQTPGQGLQFLFEYFSETQRNKGNFPGRFSGRQFSNSRSEMNVSTLELGDSALYLCASSFTGSANQPQHFGDGTRLSIL.

This clone has more than one count but fewer than ten. This chain joins TRBV5-1 and TRBJ1-5; D unresolved. The CDR3 consists of 14 residues. Trimming took 0 bases from V and 7 from J, leaving 11 bases between them. CDR1 is SGHRS and CDR2 is YFSETQ in the germline V gene. The CDR3 DNA reads as TGCGCCAGCAGCTTGGGAGACGAAGGGCAGCCCCAGCATTTT. This translates into CASSLGDEGQPQHF.

V usage is TRBV11-3 and J usage is TRBJ1-6; no clear D. Germline-derived CDR1 and CDR2 are SGHNT and YENEEA. This CDR3 has 16 residues. The ends were cut back, 0 bases at V and 2 bases at J, with 8 bases in the middle. The CDR3 reads CASSLDDGAYNSPLHF. CDR3 in DNA: TGTGCCAGCAGCTTAGATGACGGGGCCTATAATTCACCCCTCCACTTT.

This chain links TRBV6-5 with TRBJ2-1; 7 bases are a match to TRBD1. V was clipped by 0 bases and J by 6 bases; unmatched bases: 8. Germline V gene data show CDR1 as MNHEY and CDR2 as SVGAGI. The CDR3 is made up of 16 amino acids. CDR3 residues: CASSYSFAPGGNEQFF. Written as DNA, the CDR3 is TGTGCCAGCAGTTACTCTTTTGCCCCAGGGGGCAATGAGCAGTTCTTC.

The sample holds a few counts of this clone. This sequence joins TRBV4-3 and TRBJ1-2, with a tentative D call TRBD1 (6 bases). Germline V gives CDR1 LGHNA, CDR2 YSLEER. This CDR3 contains 14 residues. V was pared by 3 bases and J by 11 bases, with 19 bases between. CDR3: CASSQVALTGRYTF. The CDR3 bases are TGCGCCAGCAGCCAGGTGGCCTTGACAGGAAGGTACACCTTC.

Here the CDR3 DNA reads TGTGCCAGCAGTCTCCTAGGGGGCGTCGATGGCTACACCTTC. This codes for CASSLLGGVDGYTF. This chain joins TRBV7-9 and TRBJ1-2; 7 nucleotides align to TRBD1. The V and J ends lost 6 bases and 6 bases, in that order; junction bases with no gene match: 10. The CDR3 covers 14 residues. Germline loops: CDR1 SEHNR, CDR2 FQNEAQ (reference sequence).

The genes are TRBV11-3 and TRBJ2-1; D ambiguous. The CDR3 contains 14 residues. The germline V and J ends were trimmed by 8 bases and 0 bases, with 11 bases remaining between them. Germline V gene sequence: CDR1 SGHNT, CDR2 YENEEA. DNA for the CDR3: TGTGCCAGCGAGGTTGGTAGCTCCTACAATGAGCAGTTCTTC. Its protein product is CASEVGSSYNEQFF.

A single count supports this clone. The CDR3 nucleotides are TGCGCCTGTTGGGAGAGGGGCAGGGGGACGGAGACCCAGTACTTC. Translating gives CACWERGRGTETQYF. This rearrangement joins TRBV10-1 to TRBJ2-5; 7 positions match TRBD1. V shed 11 bases, J shed 5 bases, and the junction held 17 bases outside the gene matches. CDR3 length equals 15 residues. Germline V gives CDR1 WNHNN, CDR2 SYGVQD (reference sequence).

This rearrangement joins TRBV7-2 to TRBJ1-2; maybe TRBD1 (6 bases). The germline gives CDR1 SGHTA, CDR2 FQGNSA. The CDR3 runs 16 residues. Trimming left V 1 base short and J 7 bases short, with 19 bases between. CDR3 residues: CASSLESGALRPGYTF. The CDR3 DNA reads TGTGCCAGCAGCTTAGAGTCAGGGGCGCTGAGGCCTGGCTACACCTTC.

The V and J genes are TRBV27 and TRBJ1-4, with 8 bases aligning to TRBD1. The CDR3 covers 15 residues. In germline, CDR1 is MNHEY, CDR2 SMNVEV (reference sequence). Trimming at V came to 5 bases and at J to 3 bases, leaving 5 bases not matched to a gene. CDR3 nucleotides: TGTGCCAGCAGTCTTTACAGGGGGGCTAATGAAAAACTGTTTTTT. It specifies CASSLYRGANEKLFF.

This chain joins TRBV4-1 and TRBJ2-7; D possibly matches TRBD1 or TRBD2 (5 bases each). Trimming left V 3 bases short and J 5 bases short, with 20 bases between. The CDR3 is 16 residues long. Germline V CDR1 and CDR2: MGHRA, YSYEKL. The CDR3 sequence: CASSQSLGDQRNEQYF. The CDR3 DNA reads TGCGCCAGCAGCCAGTCCCTAGGGGACCAGCGGAACGAGCAGTACTTC.

This clone has a single count. The CDR3 DNA is TGTGCCAGCCGGGGACCGACGATCCAGGCCCAGTACTTC. It encodes CASRGPTIQAQYF. The J gene is TRBJ2-5, the V gene TRBV6-5; D may match TRBD1 or TRBD2 (5 bases each). Germline assignment: CDR1 MNHEY and CDR2 SVGAGI. V was trimmed by 8 bases and J by 9 bases, leaving 19 bases between them. The CDR3 covers 13 residues.

The genes are TRBV4-3 and TRBJ2-7, with D maybe TRBD1 (6 bases). The CDR3 loop spans 13 amino acids. Germline CDR1 is LGHNA and CDR2 is YSLEER. The V end lost 1 base, the J end lost 3 bases, and 7 bases lay between the germline ends. As DNA, the CDR3 is TGCGCCAGCAGCCAAGGACAGGACTACGAGCAGTACTTC. It specifies CASSQGQDYEQYF.

The chain employs TRBV19 and TRBJ1-1, with D possibly matching TRBD1 (6 bases). Germline CDR1 reads LNHDA; CDR2 reads SQIVND (reference sequence). The CDR3 runs to 13 residues. The ends were cut back, 6 bases at V and 10 bases at J, with 18 bases in the middle. The DNA for the CDR3 is TGTGCCAGTAGCGGGGGGCTGGGGGTGCGAGCTTTCTTT. Its translation is CASSGGLGVRAFF. Based on the CDR3 plus reference TRBV19 and TRBJ1-1, the full variable domain is DGGITQSPKYLFRKEGQNVTLSCEQNLNHDAMYWYRQDPGQGLRLIYYSQIVNDFQKGDIAEGYSVSREKKESFPLTVTSAQKNPTAFYLCASSGGLGVRAFFGQGTRLTVV.

This chain joins TRBV4-2 and TRBJ1-6; 7 bases fit TRBD1. Germline CDR1 LGHNA, CDR2 YNFKEQ. The CDR3 length is 16 residues. V gave up 6 bases and J gave up 5 bases; unmatched junction bases: 10. For the CDR3, the DNA is TGTGCCAGCAGGCGGGCCCTGCAGGGGGATAATTCACCCCTCCACTTT. Translated, it gives CASRRALQGDNSPLHF.

The V and J genes are TRBV10-2 and TRBJ1-2; no clear D. Germline V lookup: CDR1 WSHSY, CDR2 SAAADI. The V gene lost 3 bases and the J gene lost 0 bases, with 11 bases spanning the gap. The CDR3 is 15 residues long. As DNA, the CDR3 is TGCGCCAGCAGTGAAGGGCGGCCAGCTAACTATGGCTACACCTTC. Translating gives CASSEGRPANYGYTF.

This chain uses TRBV6-5 with TRBJ2-3; D is perhaps TRBD1 (6 bases). V was shortened by 6 bases and J by 0 bases, with 13 bases between the two germline ends. CDR3 length: 15 residues. Germline V lookup: CDR1 MNHEY, CDR2 SVGAGI. CDR3 in amino acids: CASRPRTASTDTQYF. CDR3 bases: TGTGCCAGCAGACCCCGGACAGCTAGCACAGATACGCAGTATTTT.

The chain carries TRBV4-1 and TRBJ2-7, with 16 bases that match TRBD2. The ends lost 1 base at V and 7 bases at J; junction bases unmatched: 7. The CDR3 runs 17 residues. CDR1 and CDR2 from the germline V gene are MGHRA and YSYEKL. CDR3 DNA: TGCGCCAGCAGCCAAGTAAGGGGGACTAGCGGGAGGGGTGAGCAGTACTTC. This sequence encodes CASSQVRGTSGRGEQYF.

V gene TRBV7-9 combines with J gene TRBJ1-4; D not resolved. The CDR3 is 13 residues long. V lost 5 bases, J lost 10 bases, and 14 bases lay in between. Germline CDR1 is SEHNR and CDR2 is FQNEAQ (reference sequence). The chain's CDR3 is CASSPADRGKLFF. CDR3 coding DNA: TGTGCCAGCAGCCCAGCCGACCGGGGAAAACTGTTTTTT.

The rearrangement links TRBV12-2 to TRBJ2-7. TRBV12-2 is marked as a pseudogene. The CDR3 length is 11 residues. DNA of the CDR3: TGTGCCATATCCGGCCTCTACGAGCAGTACTTC. Translation gives CAISGLYEQYF.

The chain has TRBV28 and TRBJ1-1; the D is unclear. The CDR3 length is 12 residues. Germline-derived CDR1 and CDR2 are MDHEN and SYDVKM. Trimming removed 6 bases from V and 1 base from J, with 6 bases in between. The CDR3: CASRFRNTEAFF. The CDR3, as DNA: TGTGCCAGCAGATTCAGGAACACTGAAGCTTTCTTT.

This clone was observed a handful of times. The chain recombines TRBV3-1 (or the pseudogene TRBV3-2) with TRBJ2-7; TRBD2 agrees at 12 bases. Germline-derived CDR1 and CDR2 are LGHDT and YNNKEL (reference sequence). CDR3 length: 17 residues. V trimming: 1 base; J trimming: 5 bases; junction bases outside the gene matches: 9. The CDR3 bases are TGTGCCAGCAGCCAAGGTCTGTCTAGCGGGAGGGCCCACGAGCAGTACTTC. Translation: CASSQGLSSGRAHEQYF.